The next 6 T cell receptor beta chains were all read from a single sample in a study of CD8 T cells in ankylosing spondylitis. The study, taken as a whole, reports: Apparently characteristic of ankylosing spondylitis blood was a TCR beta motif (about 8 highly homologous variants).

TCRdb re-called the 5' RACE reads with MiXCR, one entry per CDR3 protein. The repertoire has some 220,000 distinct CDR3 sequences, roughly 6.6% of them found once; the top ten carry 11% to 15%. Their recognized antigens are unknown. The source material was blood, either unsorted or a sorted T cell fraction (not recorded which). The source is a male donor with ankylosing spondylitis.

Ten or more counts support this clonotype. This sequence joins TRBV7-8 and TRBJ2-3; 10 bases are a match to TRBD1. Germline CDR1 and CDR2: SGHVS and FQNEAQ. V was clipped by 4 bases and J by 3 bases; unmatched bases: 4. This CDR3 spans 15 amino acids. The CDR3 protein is CASSSDRGRTDTQYF. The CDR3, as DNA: TGTGCCAGCAGCTCTGACAGGGGGCGGACAGATACGCAGTATTTT.

In nucleotides, the CDR3 is TGTGCCAGCAGCCAGAGGGAAGGGCGATATAGCAATCAGCCCCAGCATTTT. Residues: CASSQREGRYSNQPQHF. The chain has TRBV11-3 and TRBJ1-5, with no clear D. CDR3 length: 17 amino acids. CDR1 SGHNT and CDR2 YENEEA come from the germline V gene. Trimming took off 5 bases at V and 0 bases at J, with 17 bases between the two ends.

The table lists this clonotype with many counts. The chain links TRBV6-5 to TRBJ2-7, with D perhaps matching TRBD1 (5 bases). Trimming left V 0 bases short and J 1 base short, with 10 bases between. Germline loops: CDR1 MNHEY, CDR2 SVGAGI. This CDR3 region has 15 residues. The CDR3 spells CASSYSSRASYEQYF. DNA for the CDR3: TGTGCCAGCAGTTACTCGTCCAGGGCTTCCTACGAGCAGTACTTC.

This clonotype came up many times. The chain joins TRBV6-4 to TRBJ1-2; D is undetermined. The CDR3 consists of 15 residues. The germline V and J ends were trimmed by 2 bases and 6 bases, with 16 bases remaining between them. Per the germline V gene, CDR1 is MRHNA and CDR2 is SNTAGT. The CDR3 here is CASSDPTSPHHGYTF. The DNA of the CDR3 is TGTGCCAGCAGTGACCCTACCTCCCCGCACCATGGCTACACCTTC.

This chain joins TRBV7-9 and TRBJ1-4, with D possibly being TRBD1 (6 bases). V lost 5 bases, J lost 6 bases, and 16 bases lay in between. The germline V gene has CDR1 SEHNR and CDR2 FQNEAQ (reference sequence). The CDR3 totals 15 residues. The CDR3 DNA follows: TGTGCCAGCAGCCCATACTCGGGGGCGGATGAAAAACTGTTTTTT. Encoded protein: CASSPYSGADEKLFF.

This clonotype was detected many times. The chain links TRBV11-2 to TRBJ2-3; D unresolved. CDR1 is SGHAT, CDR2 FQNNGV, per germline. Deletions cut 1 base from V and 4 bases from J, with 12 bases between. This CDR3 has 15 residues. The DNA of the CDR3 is TGTGCCAGCAGCTTAGCTCTGGCACTCGCAGATACGCAGTATTTT. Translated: CASSLALALADTQYF.